A selection of T cell receptor beta chains follows, all from one sample in a study of identical twins. From the 5' RACE reads, TCRdb called clonotypes with MiXCR, one entry per CDR3 protein. In the table there are around 370,000 distinct CDR3 sequences, 7% to 9.5% of which are singletons. Specimen: naive T cells sorted from blood. The receptors originated from a woman aged 50 to 60 in good health. Both conserved end residues are part of each CDR3. D genes are given only for firm matches. Not every row has a clone size; where given, it reads once, few, many or a size class.

TGTGCCAGCAGCCATTGGGGATTGACTAGCAGGATCCATGAGCAGTTCTTC	CASSHWGLTSRIHEQFF	TRBD2	few	TRBV7-9	TRBJ2-1
TGTGCCAGCAGCCAACTGCCCCACAATGAGCAGTTCTTC	CASSQLPHNEQFF	NA	NA	TRBV6-2/TRBV6-3	TRBJ2-1
TGCGCCAGCACGGGACACCGGGCGGACACTGAAGCTTTCTTT	CASTGHRADTEAFF	NA	many	TRBV5-1	TRBJ1-1
TGTGCCAGCAGCTCCAGGGAAGCAGACAATGAGCAGTTCTTC	CASSSREADNEQFF	NA	NA	TRBV7-9	TRBJ2-1
TGTGCCAGCTCACAGGGTCGGGGGACGGGGGCCAACGTCCTGACTTTC	CASSQGRGTGANVLTF	NA	NA	TRBV18	TRBJ2-6
TGCGCCAGCAGCCGAGGACAGGCCCAAGAGACCCAGTACTTC	CASSRGQAQETQYF	TRBD1	NA	TRBV5-1	TRBJ2-5
TGTGCCAGCAGCTCCCCTACGTCAGATACGCAGTATTTT	CASSSPTSDTQYF	NA	many	TRBV28	TRBJ2-3
TGCGCCAGCAGCCAAGTATTTTTGGGACAGGAAAAAGAGACCCAGTACTTC	CASSQVFLGQEKETQYF	TRBD1	few	TRBV4-1	TRBJ2-5
TGTGCCAGCAGCCCGGTTAGGAGGGACACCGGGGAGCTGTTTTTT	CASSPVRRDTGELFF	NA	NA	TRBV11-2	TRBJ2-2
TGCGCCAGCACCCCCGGGGGGGGTAGGGGCTACGAGCAGTACTTC	CASTPGGGRGYEQYF	TRBD2	NA	TRBV5-1	TRBJ2-7
TGTGCCAGCAGCCTGAAGACCGGACTAGCGGGAGGGCCACACAGCACAGATACGCAGTATTTT	CASSLKTGLAGGPHSTDTQYF	TRBD2	NA	TRBV3-1	TRBJ2-3
TGCGCCAGCAGCTTGGATGGCAGGACTAGCACAGATACGCAGTATTTT	CASSLDGRTSTDTQYF	NA	NA	TRBV5-1	TRBJ2-3
TGTGCCAGCAGCAAGGGACAGGGTGAGGAAAAACTGTTTTTT	CASSKGQGEEKLFF	TRBD1	few	TRBV5-4	TRBJ1-4
TGTGCCAGCAGCTTCCAGCAGACTCCAGATTTCCACTACGAGCAGTACTTC	CASSFQQTPDFHYEQYF	NA	few	TRBV7-2	TRBJ2-7
TGTGCCAGCAGTGGGGACGGCTACGAGCAGTACTTC	CASSGDGYEQYF	NA	many	TRBV25-1	TRBJ2-7
TGCAGTGCTAGACCGGGACAGCTCCCTTACAATGAGCAGTTCTTC	CSARPGQLPYNEQFF	TRBD1	NA	TRBV20-1	TRBJ2-1
TGTGCCAGCAGTGTTGCCCGTGACAGGGGACATGGCTACACCTTC	CASSVARDRGHGYTF	TRBD1	few	TRBV2	TRBJ1-2
TGCAGTGCTCCGAGAGCGGGATCCAGTAATGAGCAGTTCTTC	CSAPRAGSSNEQFF	TRBD2	NA	TRBV20-1	TRBJ2-1
TGTGCCAGCAGCTCGACCGGGACAACACAAGAGACCCAGTACTTC	CASSSTGTTQETQYF	NA	NA	TRBV11-2	TRBJ2-5
TGTGCCAGCACCCCGTCGGGGACGAGGAGCACAGATACGCAGTATTTT	CASTPSGTRSTDTQYF	NA	many	TRBV12-3/TRBV12-4	TRBJ2-3
TGTGCCACCGGGACTAGCGGGAGGGGCGAGCAGTTCTTC	CATGTSGRGEQFF	TRBD2	few	TRBV27	TRBJ2-1
TGTGCCAGCAGGGACGGGACTAGCGGGAGGCCTTCCTTCGGAGATACGCAGTATTTT	CASRDGTSGRPSFGDTQYF	TRBD2	few	TRBV3-1	TRBJ2-3
TGTGCCAGCAGTTTAATGGGACTAGCCGGGAATGAGCAGTTCTTC	CASSLMGLAGNEQFF	TRBD2	many	TRBV12-3/TRBV12-4	TRBJ2-1
TGCAGTGCTAACAGCGGGAGGGCAGGCGGGGAGCTGTTTTTT	CSANSGRAGGELFF	TRBD2	few	TRBV20-1	TRBJ2-2
TGTGCCAGCAGCTTAGTCGGGGCAGGGGCAACCTACGAGCAGTACTTC	CASSLVGAGATYEQYF	NA	NA	TRBV13	TRBJ2-7
TGTGCCAGCGAGCTTAGCGGACCATACAATGAGCAGTTCTTC	CASELSGPYNEQFF	NA	few	TRBV12-3/TRBV12-4	TRBJ2-1
TGTGCCAGCAGCCCCCTAGCGGGAGGGCCGCTCTTC	CASSPLAGGPLF	TRBD2	few	TRBV12-3/TRBV12-4	TRBJ2-1
TGTGCCAGCAGACACAGCAAAGATACGCAGTATTTT	CASRHSKDTQYF	NA	many	TRBV7-9	TRBJ2-3
TGCAGTGCCACAGAGACTAGCGGGAGGGACGGTGAGCAGTTCTTC	CSATETSGRDGEQFF	TRBD2	many	TRBV20-1	TRBJ2-1
TGCAGTGCTAGAGATTTCCGGACAGGCCAAGAGACCCAGTACTTC	CSARDFRTGQETQYF	TRBD1	many	TRBV20-1	TRBJ2-5
TGTGCCAGCAGTTACTCGGTCGGAAACTATGGCTACACCTTC	CASSYSVGNYGYTF	NA	NA	TRBV6-5	TRBJ1-2
TGCAGTGCTAGAAGAGGAATTACTAGCGGGAGTATCAGGGAGCAGTTCTTC	CSARRGITSGSIREQFF	TRBD2	many	TRBV20-1	TRBJ2-1
TGCAGTGCTAGAGCGGGGCCCGAGCAGTACTTC	CSARAGPEQYF	NA	few	TRBV20-1	TRBJ2-7
TGTGCCATCAGTGATCGGGGAAGTAATGAAAAACTGTTTTTT	CAISDRGSNEKLFF	NA	few	TRBV10-3	TRBJ1-4
TGTGCCAGCAGCTCTAGGGTCACCGGGGAGCTGTTTTTT	CASSSRVTGELFF	NA	many	TRBV7-2	TRBJ2-2
TGCAGTGCTCCAGGGCCTTCTAGGGCTGGAAACACCATATATTTT	CSAPGPSRAGNTIYF	NA	few	TRBV20-1	TRBJ1-3
TGTGCCAGCAGCCAAGACCTACAGGGCACCACTGAAGCTTTCTTT	CASSQDLQGTTEAFF	NA	many	TRBV3-1	TRBJ1-1
TGTGCCAGGCTAGCGAACGAAGCCGGGGATGAGCAGTTCTTC	CARLANEAGDEQFF	NA	many	TRBV2	TRBJ2-1